Below are 8 T cell receptor beta chains sequenced from a single sample in a study of blood T cells in healthy people across ages. A second roughly 7 to 11 cycle PCR used barcoded and J-beta primers. TCRdb itself ran the 5' RACE reads through MiXCR, one entry per CDR3 protein. The table includes 800,000 to 950,000 distinct CDR3 sequences, roughly 40% detected once. The sample was blood. These TCRs come from a man aged 18 to 30 in good health.

The CDR3 protein is CASSRQGTSEQYF. CDR3 in DNA: TGTGCCAGCAGCAGACAGGGCACGAGCGAGCAGTACTTC. The chain combines TRBV3-1 with TRBJ2-7, with 7 positions matching TRBD1. The CDR3 sequence is 13 residues long. The germline gives CDR1 LGHDT, CDR2 YNNKEL (reference sequence). V was clipped by 5 bases and J by 6 bases; unmatched bases: 7.

J is TRBJ2-7 and V is TRBV5-6; the D gene is possibly TRBD2 (6 bases). Germline V gene sequence: CDR1 SGHDT, CDR2 YYEEEE. The V gene lost 3 bases and the J gene lost 0 bases, with 16 bases spanning the gap. The CDR3 runs 16 residues. The CDR3 here is CASSSPGLIRSYEQYF. CDR3 DNA sequence: TGTGCCAGCAGCTCCCCGGGACTGATCCGCTCCTACGAGCAGTACTTC. Full variable domain (missing parts from reference TRBV5-6 and TRBJ2-7): DAGVTQSPTHLIKTRGQQVTLRCSPKSGHDTVSWYQQALGQGPQFIFQYYEEEERQRGNFPDRFSGHQFPNYSSELNVNALLLGDSALYLCASSSPGLIRSYEQYFGPGTRLTVT.

The rearrangement uses TRBV11-2 and TRBJ2-4; no firm D call. Judging by the DNA end, TRBJ2-7 fits better; the J call may be wrong. The CDR3 sequence is 15 residues long. Germline CDR1 and CDR2: SGHAT and FQNNGV. This chain's CDR3 is CASSPPQTVFYEQYF. DNA of the CDR3: TGTGCCAGCAGCCCCCCTCAGACGGTGTTCTACGAGCAGTACTTC.

The chain is built from TRBV7-2 and TRBJ1-4, with 7 bases that match TRBD1. The V gene end was trimmed by 8 bases and the J gene end by 4 bases; junction bases not matched to a gene: 7. CDR1 SGHTA and CDR2 FQGNSA come from the germline V gene. The CDR3 consists of 14 residues. The CDR3 here is CASGMGQINEKLFF. The CDR3 bases are TGTGCCAGCGGGATGGGACAGATTAATGAAAAACTGTTTTTT. The full variable domain, its missing parts supplied by reference TRBV7-2 and TRBJ1-4, is GAGVSQSPSNKVTEKGKDVELRCDPISGHTALYWYRQSLGQGLEFLIYFQGNSAPDKSGLPSDRFSAERTGGSVSTLTIQRTQQEDSAVYLCASGMGQINEKLFFGSGTQLSVL.

This clonotype was counted many times. This chain joins TRBV21-1 and TRBJ2-5; no DNA check was done on the table's D call, TRBD2. TRBV21-1 is annotated as a pseudogene. The CDR3 has 15 residues. CDR3 amino acids: CASSNEREPQETQYF. DNA of the CDR3: TGTGCCAGCAGCAATGAAAGGGAGCCCCAAGAGACCCAGTACTTC.

This clonotype has a handful of counts. As DNA, the CDR3 is TGTGCCAGCAGTTTCGATTTGCAGGGGAACTATGGCTACACCTTC. Translated: CASSFDLQGNYGYTF. The rearrangement joins TRBV12-3 or TRBV12-4 to TRBJ1-2; possibly TRBD1 for D (6 bases). This CDR3 comprises 15 residues. V lost 3 bases to trimming and J lost 2 bases, with 13 bases between them.

Only a few counts were recorded for this clonotype. DNA for the CDR3: TGTGCCTGGAGTGTAAGACAGAGTACTAACTATGGCTACACCTTC. This gives the protein CAWSVRQSTNYGYTF. The J gene is TRBJ1-2, the V gene TRBV30; TRBD1 is a possible D gene (5 bases). Between the trimmed V and J ends, which lost 0 bases and 0 bases, there was a span of 11 bases. Germline V gene data show CDR1 as GTSNPN and CDR2 as SVGIG (reference sequence). The CDR3 runs to 15 residues.

V gene TRBV5-6 combines with J gene TRBJ2-7; D perhaps matches TRBD1 (5 bases). From germline, CDR1 is SGHDT and CDR2 YYEEEE. Trimming shortened V by 4 bases and J by 3 bases, and 17 bases separated the two germline ends. CDR3 length: 15 residues. The CDR3 spells CASSKLDNNSYEQYF. CDR3 nucleotides: TGTGCCAGCAGCAAATTGGACAACAACAGCTACGAGCAGTACTTC.